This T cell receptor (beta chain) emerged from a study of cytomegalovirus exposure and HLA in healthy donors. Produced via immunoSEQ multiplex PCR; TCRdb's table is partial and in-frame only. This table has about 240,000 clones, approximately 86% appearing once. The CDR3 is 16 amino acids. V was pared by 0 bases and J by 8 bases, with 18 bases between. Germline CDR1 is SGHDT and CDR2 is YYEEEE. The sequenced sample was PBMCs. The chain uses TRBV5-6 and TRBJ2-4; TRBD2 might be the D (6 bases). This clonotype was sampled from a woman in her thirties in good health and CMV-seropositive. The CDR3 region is CASSLAASALRDIQYF. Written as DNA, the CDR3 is TGTGCCAGCAGCTTGGCGGCTAGCGCGCTGAGGGACATTCAGTACTTC.